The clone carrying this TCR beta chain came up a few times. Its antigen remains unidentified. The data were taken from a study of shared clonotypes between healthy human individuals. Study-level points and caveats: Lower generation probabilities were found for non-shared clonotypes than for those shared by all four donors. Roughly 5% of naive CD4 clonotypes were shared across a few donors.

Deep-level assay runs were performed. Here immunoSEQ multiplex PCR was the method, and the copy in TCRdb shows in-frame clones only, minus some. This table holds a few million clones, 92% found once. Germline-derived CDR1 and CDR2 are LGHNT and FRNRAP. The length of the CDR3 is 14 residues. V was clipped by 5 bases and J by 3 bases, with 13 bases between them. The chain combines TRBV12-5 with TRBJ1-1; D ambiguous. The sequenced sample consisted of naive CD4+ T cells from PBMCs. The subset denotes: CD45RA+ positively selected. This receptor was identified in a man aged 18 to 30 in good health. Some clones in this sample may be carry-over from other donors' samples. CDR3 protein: CASGRSTADTEAFF. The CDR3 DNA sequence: TGTGCTAGTGGTCGTAGTACGGCAGACACTGAAGCTTTCTTT.